The clone carrying this TCR beta chain has only a few counts. The data were obtained in a study of T-cell reconstitution after alpha-beta-depleted transplantation in children. Unique molecular identifiers were incorporated when the TCRbeta library was constructed. In TCRdb, the PCR reads were re-called with MiXCR into one record per CDR3 protein. Of about 500,000 distinct CDR3 sequences in the sample, roughly 33% were seen once. CDR1 MNHEY and CDR2 SVGAGI come from the germline V gene. With V trimmed by 5 bases and J by 5 bases, 10 bases remained unmatched. The CDR3 totals 15 residues. The sample consisted of PBMCs from the stem cell graft donor, taken from the stem cell graft. This receptor was obtained from a human donor who donated a stem cell graft to a child with aplastic anemia. The chain joins TRBV6-5 to TRBJ2-5; 8 bases map to TRBD2. CDR3 amino acids: CASSLTGTSKETQYF. The CDR3 nucleotides are TGTGCCAGCAGTCTGACCGGGACTAGTAAGGAGACCCAGTACTTC.